At least ten counts were recorded for the clone carrying this TCR beta chain. Its antigen is not known. TCRdb re-called the RT-PCR reads with MiXCR, one entry per CDR3 protein. The sample has about 520,000 distinct CDR3 sequences; around 7.9% are singletons. Trimming removed 6 bases from V and 7 bases from J; junction bases left unmatched: 12. Per germline, CDR1 MNHNS and CDR2 SASEGT. The CDR3 length is 14 residues. This sample is drawn from a study of response to subunit inactivated influenza vaccine. Study-wide results and caveats: New T cells are recruited in small numbers by each seasonal influenza vaccination, according to the authors' suggestion.

This material consisted of PBMCs from blood, taken less than 30 months after vaccination. The chain couples TRBV6-1 to TRBJ2-7, with TRBD1 identical over 7 bases. The TCR sequence derives from a man in his fifties or sixties who received an inactivated influenza vaccine. The chain's CDR3 is CASSPSGGSWEQYF. For the CDR3, the DNA is TGTGCCAGCAGCCCCTCAGGGGGATCGTGGGAGCAGTACTTC.